This T cell receptor (beta chain) was sequenced during a study of CD8+CD57+ T cells in acquired aplastic anemia. For the study at large: The average read count for CD4+ cells in healthy donors was around 10 million.

Per the germline V gene, CDR1 is LGHNA and CDR2 is YNFKEQ. This CDR3 comprises 16 residues. J gave up 4 bases and V 5 bases, and 8 bases lay outside the gene matches. The template used for profiling TCR beta VDJ and CDR3 was genomic DNA. TCRdb recomputed calls from the reads with MiXCR, one row per CDR3 protein. The data hold some 240,000 distinct CDR3 sequences, with roughly 33% observed a single time. This clonotype was found a few times. The sequence was obtained from a human donor in good health, serving as a control. V gene TRBV4-2 combines with J gene TRBJ2-1; TRBD2 matches at 10 bases. Material for sequencing was sorted CD4+, CD8+, or CD8+CD57+ T cells (not recorded which) from PBMCs. The CDR3 sequence is CASSKTGTSVYNEQFF. CDR3 sequence (DNA): TGTGCCAGCAGCAAAACCGGGACTAGCGTTTACAATGAGCAGTTCTTC.